A selection of T cell receptor beta chains follows, all from one sample in a study of a mutant IDH1 vaccine in newly diagnosed glioma. The protocol was immunoSEQ multiplex PCR, while the TCRdb copy is restricted to in-frame clones and leaves out a portion. The table records around 67,000 clones, about 86% of them present only once. The sample was peripheral blood mononuclear cells (PBMCs), taken from a glioma patient treated with radiotherapy, temozolomide or both. These receptors were collected from a woman aged 18-35 years with glioma. Some clones in this sample may be carry-over from other donors' samples. The CDR3 runs from the conserved cysteine through the conserved F or W. The D gene is left open where the match is weak. Clone size appears in some rows only: once, few, many, or a class for an expanded clone.

CDR3	DNA	D	size	V	J
CASSPADPTDTQYF	TGTGCCAGCAGCCCAGCGGACCCCACAGATACGCAGTATTTT	-	-	TRBV9	TRBJ2-3
CASSQGSINEQYF	TGTGCCAGCAGTCAGGGGTCTATCAACGAGCAGTACTTC	-	-	TRBV6-5	TRBJ2-7
CASSLERGNEKLFF	TGTGCCAGCAGCTTAGAGAGGGGTAATGAAAAACTGTTTTTT	-	-	TRBV7-9	TRBJ1-4
CASSADGNYGYTF	TGTGCCAGCAGTGCGGACGGGAACTATGGCTACACCTTC	-	-	TRBV2	TRBJ1-2
CSVEGVGRYGGYTF	TGCAGCGTTGAAGGTGTAGGACGGTACGGGGGCTACACCTTC	-	-	TRBV29-1	TRBJ1-2
CASEMERKVFSENTIYF	TGTGCCAGCGAGATGGAGAGGAAGGTCTTTTCGGAAAACACCATATATTTT	-	few	TRBV5-6	TRBJ1-3
CASSPQDTENTGELFF	TGTGCCAGCAGCCCCCAGGACACTGAGAACACCGGGGAGCTGTTTTTT	-	-	TRBV7-9	TRBJ2-2
CASSPPWGEETQYF	TGTGCCAGCAGCCCTCCCTGGGGGGAAGAGACCCAGTACTTC	-	-	TRBV9	TRBJ2-5
CASSVDGDGYTF	TGTGCCAGCAGCGTAGACGGAGATGGCTACACCTTC	-	-	TRBV9	TRBJ1-2
CASSPPQGTGANVLTF	TGCGCCAGCAGCCCACCACAGGGGACTGGGGCCAACGTCCTGACTTTC	TRBD1	-	TRBV5-1	TRBJ2-6
CAISDRMTSGNTIYF	TGTGCCATCAGTGACAGGATGACCTCTGGAAACACCATATATTTT	-	-	TRBV10-3	TRBJ1-3
CASTIQGAGGELFF	TGTGCCAGCACCATACAGGGGGCTGGCGGGGAGCTGTTTTTT	TRBD1	-	TRBV5-4	TRBJ2-2
CAPEDGTEAFF	TGCGCCCCCGAGGATGGGACTGAAGCTTTCTTT	-	-	TRBV10-1	TRBJ1-1
CASSLYEIGSNTGELFF	TGCGCCAGCAGCTTGTATGAAATCGGATCGAACACCGGGGAGCTGTTTTTT	-	-	TRBV5-1	TRBJ2-2
CASSSGQGAGEAFF	TGCGCCAGCAGCTCAGGACAGGGGGCGGGTGAAGCTTTCTTT	TRBD1	-	TRBV5-1	TRBJ1-1
CATTVAGSYEQYF	TGTGCCACCACAGTAGCGGGATCCTACGAGCAGTACTTC	TRBD2	-	TRBV6-5	TRBJ2-7
CSARTGVEKLFF	TGCAGCGCCCGGACAGGGGTGGAAAAACTGTTTTTT	TRBD1	-	TRBV29-1	TRBJ1-4
CASGGGPYEQYF	TGTGCCAGCGGGGGGGGTCCCTACGAGCAGTACTTC	TRBD2	-	TRBV7-9	TRBJ2-7
CASSAGQGTGYTF	TGTGCCAGTAGTGCCGGACAGGGGACCGGCTACACCTTC	TRBD1	-	TRBV19	TRBJ1-2
CASSPNPYSFSGNTIYF	TGTGCCAGCAGCCCAAACCCCTACTCCTTCTCTGGAAACACCATATATTTT	-	-	TRBV9	TRBJ1-3
CASSQEGRGTYEQYF	TGCGCCAGCAGCCAAGAGGGTCGGGGTACCTACGAGCAGTACTTC	-	few	TRBV4-3	TRBJ2-7
CASSLTPGNTIYF	TGTGCCAGCAGCCTCACCCCCGGTAACACCATATATTTT	-	-	TRBV9	TRBJ1-3
CATSRGPKEGLEQYF	TGTGCCACCAGCAGAGGGCCCAAGGAGGGTCTCGAGCAGTACTTC	-	-	TRBV15	TRBJ2-7
CASSPDSSGNTIYF	TGTGCCAGCAGCCCGGACAGCTCTGGAAACACCATATATTTT	-	-	TRBV7-9	TRBJ1-3
CASRGPGPYNSPLHF	TGTGCCAGCAGGGGGCCGGGGCCCTATAATTCACCCCTCCACTTT	-	-	TRBV6-1	TRBJ1-6
CASSSGTSGVNEQFF	TGCGCCAGCAGCTCCGGGACTAGCGGCGTCAATGAGCAGTTCTTC	TRBD2	-	TRBV5-1	TRBJ2-1
CASSLYGHSGNTIYF	TGTGCCAGCAGCTTATACGGCCACTCTGGAAACACCATATATTTT	-	-	TRBV7-9	TRBJ1-3
CASSIVVGGFTDTQYF	TGTGCCAGTAGTATAGTGGTAGGGGGATTCACAGATACGCAGTATTTT	-	-	TRBV19	TRBJ2-3
CASSLDGRTEAFF	TGCGCCAGCAGCTTGGATGGCAGGACTGAAGCTTTCTTT	-	few	TRBV5-1	TRBJ1-1
CASSGTGSHEQYF	TGTGCCAGCAGCGGGACAGGGTCCCACGAGCAGTACTTC	TRBD1	-	TRBV2	TRBJ2-7
CSAWDYGYEQYF	TGCAGCGCTTGGGATTATGGGTACGAGCAGTACTTC	-	-	TRBV29-1	TRBJ2-7
CATSRDGLNTEAFF	TGTGCCACCAGCAGAGACGGGTTGAACACTGAAGCTTTCTTT	-	once	TRBV15	TRBJ1-1
CASSHQGGIRTEAFF	TGCGCCAGCAGCCATCAGGGGGGAATTCGCACTGAAGCTTTCTTT	TRBD1	-	TRBV4-3	TRBJ1-1
CASSHLGTGPTNEKLFF	TGTGCCAGCAGTCACTTGGGGACAGGGCCAACTAATGAAAAACTGTTTTTT	TRBD1	-	TRBV13	TRBJ1-4
CASSSKPGPTNTGELFF	TGTGCCAGTAGTTCTAAGCCGGGACCGACGAACACCGGGGAGCTGTTTTTT	-	-	TRBV19	TRBJ2-2
CASRSPGAGNSPLHF	TGTGCCAGCAGGTCCCCCGGGGCTGGTAATTCACCCCTCCACTTT	-	-	TRBV6-5	TRBJ1-6
CAWKGGGAPNYGYTF	TGTGCCTGGAAAGGTGGGGGGGCCCCTAACTATGGCTACACCTTC	-	-	TRBV30	TRBJ1-2
CASSLNGGQGFTF	TGTGCCAGCAGCCTCAACGGGGGGCAGGGCTTCACCTTC	-	-	TRBV13	TRBJ1-2
CAWRGTSTDTQYF	TGTGCCTGGAGGGGAACTAGCACAGATACGCAGTATTTT	-	-	TRBV30	TRBJ2-3
CASSLAPGQANEKLFF	TGTGCCAGCAGCTTAGCCCCGGGACAGGCTAATGAAAAACTGTTTTTT	TRBD1	-	TRBV7-8	TRBJ1-4
CASKAGTTNEKLFF	TGTGCCAGCAAAGCAGGAACAACTAATGAAAAACTGTTTTTT	-	few	TRBV25-1	TRBJ1-4
CASSFGTGGVTEAFF	TGTGCCAGCAGCTTTGGAACAGGGGGAGTCACTGAAGCTTTCTTT	TRBD1	-	TRBV5-8	TRBJ1-1
CASSGLAGTSSYEQYF	TGTGCCAGCAGCGGACTAGCGGGGACGAGCTCCTACGAGCAGTACTTC	TRBD2	-	TRBV7-8	TRBJ2-7
CSATTSNEQFF	TGCAGTGCTACGACTAGCAATGAGCAGTTCTTC	-	-	TRBV20-1	TRBJ2-1
CASSLAGTGTDTQYF	TGTGCCAGCAGCCTAGCGGGGACCGGCACAGATACGCAGTATTTT	TRBD2	-	TRBV6-5	TRBJ2-3
CASSQDRLYEQYF	TGCGCCAGCAGCCAAGACAGACTCTACGAGCAGTACTTC	-	-	TRBV4-1	TRBJ2-7
CASSQTGNFNEKLFF	TGTGCCAGCAGCCAGACAGGGAACTTTAATGAAAAACTGTTTTTT	TRBD1	-	TRBV7-6	TRBJ1-4
CASSQMTGTGELFF	TGCGCCAGCAGCCAGATGACAGGCACCGGGGAGCTGTTTTTT	-	-	TRBV4-1	TRBJ2-2
CATSHSRTGVGNTIYF	TGTGCCACCAGCCACAGTAGGACAGGGGTTGGAAACACCATATATTTT	TRBD1	-	TRBV15	TRBJ1-3
CASSQGHLSYNEQFF	TGTGCCAGCAGCCAGGGACATCTCTCCTACAATGAGCAGTTCTTC	-	once	TRBV14	TRBJ2-1
CASSSRTPSNYGYTF	TGTGCCAGCAGCTCCCGGACACCCTCTAACTATGGCTACACCTTC	-	-	TRBV11-3	TRBJ1-2